The 21 T cell receptor beta chains below were found in one sample sequenced in a study of human T cells and chemical hapten exposure. TCRdb fed the RACE reads into MiXCR, producing one record per CDR3 protein. The repertoire holds 300,000 to 450,000 distinct CDR3 sequences, with approximately 5.1% as singletons. Time point defined: patch test 1, 2 weeks after DPC sensitization. Treatment described: therapeutic diphenylcyclopropenone sensitization with weekly scalp DPC. Sequenced material: whole blood, taken in connection with sensitization to the hapten diphenylcyclopropenone (DPC). All receptors come from a woman between 50 and 59 years old with alopecia areata. Some clones in this sample may be carry-over from other donors' samples.

This clonotype was counted many times. The chain employs TRBV29-1 and TRBJ2-3, with 8 bases fitting TRBD1. The CDR3 has 14 residues. After removal of 4 bases from V and 7 bases from J, the junction contained 10 bases not matched to a gene. Germline-derived CDR1 and CDR2 are SQVTM and ANQGSEA. CDR3 protein: CSVGTGTGGNTQYF. In DNA form, the CDR3 reads TGCAGCGTTGGGACTGGGACAGGTGGCAATACGCAGTATTTT.

The sample holds one count of this clonotype. This may be a read error, as it is one base from a much larger clone. The CDR3 spells CASTTSTLGGITYEQYF. CDR3 DNA sequence: TGTGCCAGCACCACCTCCACCCTGGGGGGGATAACCTACGAGCAGTACTTC. V is TRBV25-1 and J is TRBJ2-7, with 7 bases fitting TRBD2. The ends lost 7 bases at V and 2 bases at J; junction bases unmatched: 17. Germline-derived CDR1 and CDR2 are MGHDK and SYGVNS. The CDR3 totals 17 residues.

This clonotype has just a few counts. The chain has TRBV18 and TRBJ2-3; D call uncertain. The V gene lost 0 bases and the J gene lost 10 bases, with 11 bases spanning the gap. CDR3 size: 13 residues. The V gene's germline CDR1 is KGHSH and CDR2 LQKENI. The chain's CDR3 is CASSPPYLEAQYF. As DNA, the CDR3 is TGTGCCAGCTCACCACCGTATCTAGAGGCGCAGTATTTT.

This clonotype was seen more than once but under ten times. The chain employs TRBV20-1 and TRBJ2-4; D possibly corresponds to TRBD2 (6 bases). The V gene's germline CDR1 is DFQATT and CDR2 SNEGSKA (reference sequence). This CDR3 has 15 amino acids. V gave up 6 bases and J gave up 4 bases, with 19 bases separating them. DNA of the CDR3: TGCAGTGCCATTCCCGGGGGACGGAATAAAAACATTCAGTACTTC. Its protein product is CSAIPGGRNKNIQYF.

CDR3: CASIRRGETQYF. CDR3 bases: TGTGCCAGCATCCGACGGGGAGAGACCCAGTACTTC. The gene calls are TRBV2 and TRBJ2-5, with D perhaps matching TRBD2 (5 bases). The CDR3 length is 12 residues. Germline V gene sequence: CDR1 SNHLY, CDR2 FYNNEI. The ends were cut back, 7 bases at V and 4 bases at J, with 10 bases in the middle.

In this sample, this clonotype turned up many times. The chain is built from TRBV4-2 and TRBJ2-3, with 13 bases lining up with TRBD2. The V gene end was trimmed by 6 bases and the J gene end by 5 bases; junction bases not matched to a gene: 14. Germline CDR1 LGHNA, CDR2 YNFKEQ. The CDR3 extends over 18 amino acids. The CDR3 DNA sequence: TGTGCCAGCAGTCTTGGGCGGACTAGCGGGAGTGAGGAAGATACGCAGTATTTT. Translating it yields CASSLGRTSGSEEDTQYF.

This clonotype was observed many times. The chain carries TRBV20-1 and TRBJ1-1, with no clear D. V was pared by 5 bases and J by 1 base, with 11 bases between. Per germline, CDR1 DFQATT and CDR2 SNEGSKA (reference sequence). The CDR3 is made up of 13 amino acids. CDR3 in amino acids: CSALWDSNTEAFF. The CDR3 DNA reads TGCAGTGCTCTCTGGGATTCGAACACTGAAGCTTTCTTT.

A remark on this clonotype: The CDR3 carries no conserved terminal phenylalanine or tryptophan, so it likely arises from a read error. The V and J genes are TRBV20-1 and TRBJ2-1; the D gene is possibly TRBD2 (5 bases). CDR1 is DFQATT and CDR2 is SNEGSKA in the germline V gene (reference sequence). Trimming took 3 bases from V and 8 from J, leaving 11 bases between them. The CDR3 totals 12 residues. The CDR3 DNA reads as TGCAGTGCTAGTGGGGAGTACGATGAGCAGTTCTCC. As protein: CSASGEYDEQFS.

Many counts were recorded for this clonotype. As DNA, the CDR3 is TGTGCCAGCAGTCGTGGACAGGGGAGTGGCTACACCTTC. Residues: CASSRGQGSGYTF. The chain joins TRBV12-3 or TRBV12-4 to TRBJ1-2, with 9 bases that match TRBD1. The CDR3 runs to 13 residues. The V and J ends lost 5 bases and 7 bases, in that order; junction bases with no gene match: 5.

The chain is built from TRBV5-6 and TRBJ2-1, with 10 positions matching TRBD2. The CDR3 is 16 residues long. Germline loops: CDR1 SGHDT, CDR2 YYEEEE. J lost 10 bases, V lost 0 bases, and 10 bases had no gene match. The CDR3 nucleotides are TGTGCCAGCAGCTTGGATGGGACTAGCGAAACTTCCGAGCAGTTCTTC. Protein sequence: CASSLDGTSETSEQFF. Looking up the rest from reference TRBV5-6 and TRBJ2-1 gives the full variable domain: DAGVTQSPTHLIKTRGQQVTLRCSPKSGHDTVSWYQQALGQGPQFIFQYYEEEERQRGNFPDRFSGHQFPNYSSELNVNALLLGDSALYLCASSLDGTSETSEQFFGPGTRLTVL.

A few counts support this clonotype. The rearrangement joins TRBV28 to TRBJ2-3, with 11 nucleotides matching TRBD1. J lost 4 bases, V lost 1 base, and 1 base had no gene match. The CDR3 runs to 15 residues. CDR1 is MDHEN, CDR2 SYDVKM, per germline. The CDR3 DNA is TGTGCCAGCAGTTTATCGGGACAGGGGGCAGATACGCAGTATTTT. Its translation: CASSLSGQGADTQYF.

This clonotype was detected a few times. This sequence joins TRBV4-2 and TRBJ1-5; 7 bases line up with TRBD1. Germline V gene sequence: CDR1 LGHNA, CDR2 YNFKEQ. V lost 0 bases to trimming and J lost 5 bases; unmatched junction nucleotides: 4. The CDR3 loop spans 15 amino acids. The CDR3: CASSQEQGPDQPQHF. As DNA, the CDR3 is TGTGCCAGCAGCCAAGAACAGGGGCCTGATCAGCCCCAGCATTTT.

This clonotype was picked up many times. DNA for the CDR3: TGTGCCAGCAGTTTCCCGGGGGAGAGTTCACCCCTCCACTTT. Residues: CASSFPGESSPLHF. The gene calls are TRBV7-8 and TRBJ1-6; weak D call: TRBD1 (5 bases). The CDR3 sequence is 14 residues long. V was cut by 6 bases and J by 9 bases, with 15 bases left in between. Germline V CDR1 and CDR2: SGHVS, FQNEAQ.

Concerning this clonotype: An end of the junction differs from the germline gene, which may be a read error. The chain joins TRBV3-1 to TRBJ2-3, with D hard to call. CDR3 length: 15 residues. Germline V gene lookup returns CDR1 LGHDT and CDR2 YNNKEL (reference sequence). CDR3 in DNA: TGTGCCAGCAGCCAAGATAGGGCTCCCACATATACGCAGTATTTT. This encodes CASSQDRAPTYTQYF.

This clonotype was seen more than once but under ten times. This chain joins TRBV15 and TRBJ1-1; the match to TRBD1 covers 7 bases. The CDR3 covers 13 residues. Germline V CDR1 and CDR2: LNHNV, YYDKDF (reference sequence). V shed 8 bases, J shed 3 bases, and the junction held 6 bases outside the gene matches. CDR3 nucleotides: TGTGCCACCCGGGCGCAGGGGGACACTGAAGCTTTCTTT. Amino acids: CATRAQGDTEAFF.

Ten or more counts support this clonotype. The chain couples TRBV4-1 to TRBJ1-3; D uncertain. Germline CDR1 is MGHRA and CDR2 is YSYEKL. The V and J ends lost 4 bases and 0 bases respectively, with 10 bases between them. This CDR3 spans 15 amino acids. The CDR3 reads CASSPLWSSGNTIYF. CDR3 DNA sequence: TGCGCCAGCAGCCCCCTGTGGAGCTCTGGAAACACCATATATTTT.

This clonotype was recorded many times. The chain couples TRBV12-5 to TRBJ1-1; D call uncertain. The length of the CDR3 is 15 residues. V lost 5 bases to trimming and J lost 1 base, with 14 bases between them. Germline lookup yields CDR1 LGHNT and CDR2 FRNRAP. CDR3 amino acids: CASGLPGFENTEAFF. The CDR3 coding sequence is TGTGCTAGTGGTCTTCCGGGATTCGAGAACACTGAAGCTTTCTTT.

The chain carries TRBV20-1 and TRBJ2-7; 8 bases are shared with TRBD1. Germline values: CDR1 DFQATT, CDR2 SNEGSKA (reference sequence). The trim removed 3 bases at V and 1 base at J, leaving 2 bases unmatched. The CDR3 runs 13 residues. CDR3 sequence: CSARTGESYEQYF. The CDR3 region has the DNA TGCAGTGCTAGGACAGGGGAATCCTACGAGCAGTACTTC.

This clonotype was seen a few times. The chain carries TRBV28 and TRBJ1-5; D call uncertain. Germline CDR1 reads MDHEN; CDR2 reads SYDVKM. Trimming pared 6 bases from V and 2 bases from J, leaving 8 bases between. The CDR3 is 13 residues long. The CDR3 loop reads CASSGFGNQPQHF. Here the CDR3 DNA reads TGTGCCAGCAGCGGGTTTGGCAATCAGCCCCAGCATTTT.

This clonotype was seen many times. The genes are TRBV28 and TRBJ2-7, with no clear D. This CDR3 region has 12 residues. Trimming took off 1 base at V and 2 bases at J, with 3 bases between the two ends. CDR1 is MDHEN and CDR2 is SYDVKM in the germline V gene. The CDR3: CASSLSPYEQYF. CDR3 sequence (DNA): TGTGCCAGCAGTTTATCTCCCTACGAGCAGTACTTC.

This clonotype was seen many times. CDR3 residues: CASSRYGYGYTF. CDR3 sequence (DNA): TGTGCCAGTAGTAGATACGGCTATGGCTACACCTTC. The chain recombines TRBV19 with TRBJ1-2; D gene uncertain. This CDR3 is built from 12 residues. The V and J ends lost 4 bases and 4 bases respectively, with 7 bases between them. In germline, CDR1 is LNHDA, CDR2 SQIVND (reference sequence).